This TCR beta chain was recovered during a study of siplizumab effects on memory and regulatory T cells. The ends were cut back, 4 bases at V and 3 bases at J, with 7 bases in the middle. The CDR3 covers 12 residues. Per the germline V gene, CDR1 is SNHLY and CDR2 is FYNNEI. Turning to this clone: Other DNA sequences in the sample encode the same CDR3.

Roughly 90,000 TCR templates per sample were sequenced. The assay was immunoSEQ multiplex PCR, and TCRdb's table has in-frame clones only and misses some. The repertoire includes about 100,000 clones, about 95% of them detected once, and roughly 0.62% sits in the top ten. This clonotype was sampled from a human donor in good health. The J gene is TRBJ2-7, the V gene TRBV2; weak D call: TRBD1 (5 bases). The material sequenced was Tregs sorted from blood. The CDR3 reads CASSGQGYEQYF. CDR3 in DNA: TGTGCCAGCAGTGGGCAGGGCTACGAGCAGTACTTC.